The present TCR beta chain was sequenced within a study of blood T cell repertoires in COVID-19. In the study overall: PBMCs, B-cell-depleted T cells, or T cells were the source of the cDNA or gDNA that made up the material.

Clones were read by immunoSEQ multiplex PCR, and TCRdb kept only the in-frame ones, dropping some. This table holds some 270,000 clones, 80% to 85% found once. Seattle enrolled patients during active infection and tracked them longitudinally. The CDR3 totals 15 residues. Between the trimmed V and J ends, which lost 6 bases and 3 bases, there was a span of 18 bases. Germline CDR1 is MNHEY and CDR2 is SMNVEV (reference sequence). The material sequenced was peripheral blood. The TCR originated in a person aged 70 to 79 with COVID-19, enrolled during active disease. The chain links TRBV27 to TRBJ2-7; D not resolved. For the CDR3, the DNA is TGTGCCAGCAGCCAACTCGCGGCCGCAAACTACGAGCAGTACTTC. Encoded protein: CASSQLAAANYEQYF.